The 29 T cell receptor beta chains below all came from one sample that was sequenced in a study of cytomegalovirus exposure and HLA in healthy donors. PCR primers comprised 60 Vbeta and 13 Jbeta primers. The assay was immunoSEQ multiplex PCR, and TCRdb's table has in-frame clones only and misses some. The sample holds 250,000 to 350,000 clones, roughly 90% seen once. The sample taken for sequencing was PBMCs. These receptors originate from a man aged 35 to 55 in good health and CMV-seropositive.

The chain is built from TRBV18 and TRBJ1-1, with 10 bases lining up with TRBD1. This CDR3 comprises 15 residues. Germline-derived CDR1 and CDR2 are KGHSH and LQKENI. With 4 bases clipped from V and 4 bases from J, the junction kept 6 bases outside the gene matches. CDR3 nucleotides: TGTGCCAGCTCACAAGACAGGGGGCTAGGCACTGAAGCTTTCTTT. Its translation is CASSQDRGLGTEAFF. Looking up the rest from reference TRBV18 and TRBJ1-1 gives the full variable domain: NAGVMQNPRHLVRRRGQEARLRCSPMKGHSHVYWYRQLPEEGLKFMVYLQKENIIDESGMPKERFSAEFPKEGPSILRIQQVVRGDSAAYFCASSQDRGLGTEAFFGQGTRLTVV.

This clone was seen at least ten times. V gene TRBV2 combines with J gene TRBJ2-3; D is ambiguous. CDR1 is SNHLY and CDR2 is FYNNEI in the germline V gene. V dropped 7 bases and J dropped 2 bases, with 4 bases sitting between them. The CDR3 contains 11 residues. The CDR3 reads CASMYTDTQYF. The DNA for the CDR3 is TGTGCCAGCATGTACACAGATACGCAGTATTTT. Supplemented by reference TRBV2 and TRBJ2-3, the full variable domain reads EPEVTQTPSHQVTQMGQEVILRCVPISNHLYFYWYRQILGQKVEFLVSFYNNEISEKSEIFDDQFSVERPDGSNFTLKIRSTKLEDSAMYFCASMYTDTQYFGPGTRLTVL.

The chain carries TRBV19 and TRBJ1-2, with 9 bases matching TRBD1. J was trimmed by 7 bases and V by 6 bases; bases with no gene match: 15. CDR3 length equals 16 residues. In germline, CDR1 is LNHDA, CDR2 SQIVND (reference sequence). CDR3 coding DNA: TGTGCCAGTAGCTCGACCGGGACAGGGCCAACTTTTGGCTACACCTTC. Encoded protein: CASSSTGTGPTFGYTF.

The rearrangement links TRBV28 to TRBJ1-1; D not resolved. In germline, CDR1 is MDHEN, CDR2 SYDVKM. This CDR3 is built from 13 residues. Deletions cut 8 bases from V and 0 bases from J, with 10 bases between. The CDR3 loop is CASRGILNTEAFF. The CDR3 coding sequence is TGTGCCAGCCGCGGAATTTTGAACACTGAAGCTTTCTTT.

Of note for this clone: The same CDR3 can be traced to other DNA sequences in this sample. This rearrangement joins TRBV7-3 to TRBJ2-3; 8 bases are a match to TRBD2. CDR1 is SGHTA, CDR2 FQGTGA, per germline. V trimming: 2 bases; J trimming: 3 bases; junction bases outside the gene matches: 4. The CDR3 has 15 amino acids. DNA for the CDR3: TGTGCCAGCAGCTTACTAGCGGGTGCAACAGATACGCAGTATTTT. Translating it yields CASSLLAGATDTQYF.

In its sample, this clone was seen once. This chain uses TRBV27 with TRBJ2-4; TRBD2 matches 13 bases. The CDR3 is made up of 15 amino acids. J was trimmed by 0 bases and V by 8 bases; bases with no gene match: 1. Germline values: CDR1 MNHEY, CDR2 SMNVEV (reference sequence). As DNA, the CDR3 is TGTGCCAGCGGGACTAGCGGGGTAGCCAAAAACATTCAGTACTTC. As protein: CASGTSGVAKNIQYF.

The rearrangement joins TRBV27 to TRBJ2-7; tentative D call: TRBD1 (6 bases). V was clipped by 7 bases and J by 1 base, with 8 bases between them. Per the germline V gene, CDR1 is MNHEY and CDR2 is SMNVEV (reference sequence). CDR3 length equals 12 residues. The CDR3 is CASKTGSYEQYF. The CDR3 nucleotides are TGTGCCAGCAAGACAGGTTCCTACGAGCAGTACTTC.

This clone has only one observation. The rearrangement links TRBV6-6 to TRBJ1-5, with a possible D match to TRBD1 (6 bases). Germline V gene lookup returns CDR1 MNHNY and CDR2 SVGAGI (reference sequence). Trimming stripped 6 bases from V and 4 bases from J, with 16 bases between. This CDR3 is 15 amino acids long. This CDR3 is CASRHGNQGNQPQHF. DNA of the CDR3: TGTGCCAGCAGACACGGAAATCAGGGGAATCAGCCCCAGCATTTT.

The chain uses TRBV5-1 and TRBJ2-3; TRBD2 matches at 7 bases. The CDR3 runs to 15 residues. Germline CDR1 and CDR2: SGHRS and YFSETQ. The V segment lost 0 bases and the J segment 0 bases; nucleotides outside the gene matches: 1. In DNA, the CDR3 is TGCGCCAGCAGCTTGGGTAGCGGGAGCACAGATACGCAGTATTTT. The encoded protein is CASSLGSGSTDTQYF.

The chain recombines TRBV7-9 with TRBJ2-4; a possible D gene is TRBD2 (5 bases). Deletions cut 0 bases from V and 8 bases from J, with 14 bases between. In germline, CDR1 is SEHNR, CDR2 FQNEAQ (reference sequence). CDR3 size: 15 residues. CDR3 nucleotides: TGTGCCAGCAGCTTAGCGCGCGGAGGAACGGACATTCAGTACTTC. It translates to CASSLARGGTDIQYF.

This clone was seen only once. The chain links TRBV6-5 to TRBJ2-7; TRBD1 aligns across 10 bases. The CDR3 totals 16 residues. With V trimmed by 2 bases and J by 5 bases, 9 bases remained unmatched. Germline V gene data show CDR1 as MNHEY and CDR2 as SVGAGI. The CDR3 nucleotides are TGTGCCAGCAGTTACGGGGTGGGGACAGGGGAGCACGAGCAGTACTTC. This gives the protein CASSYGVGTGEHEQYF.

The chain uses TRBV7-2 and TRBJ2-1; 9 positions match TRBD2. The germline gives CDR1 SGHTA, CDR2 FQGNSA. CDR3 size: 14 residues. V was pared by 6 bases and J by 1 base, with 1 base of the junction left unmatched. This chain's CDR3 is CASRLAGSYNEQFF. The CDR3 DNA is TGTGCCAGCAGGCTAGCGGGATCCTACAATGAGCAGTTCTTC.

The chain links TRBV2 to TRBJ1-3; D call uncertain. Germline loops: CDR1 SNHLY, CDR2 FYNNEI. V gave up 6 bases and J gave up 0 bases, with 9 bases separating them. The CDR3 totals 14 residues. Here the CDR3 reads CASRRVYSGNTIYF. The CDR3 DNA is TGTGCCAGCAGGCGAGTGTACTCTGGAAACACCATATATTTT.

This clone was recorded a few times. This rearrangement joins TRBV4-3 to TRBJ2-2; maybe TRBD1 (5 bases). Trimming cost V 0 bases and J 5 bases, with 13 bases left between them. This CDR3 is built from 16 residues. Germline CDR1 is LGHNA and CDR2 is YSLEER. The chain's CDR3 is CASSQDHQGWTGELFF. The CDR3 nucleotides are TGCGCCAGCAGCCAAGATCACCAGGGTTGGACCGGGGAGCTGTTTTTT.

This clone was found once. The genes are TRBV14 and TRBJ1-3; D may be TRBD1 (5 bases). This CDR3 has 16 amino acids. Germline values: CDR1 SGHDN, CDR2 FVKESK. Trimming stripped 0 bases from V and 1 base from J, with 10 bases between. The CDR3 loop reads CASSQDSRASGNTIYF. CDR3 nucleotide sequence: TGTGCCAGCAGCCAAGACTCCAGGGCGTCTGGAAACACCATATATTTT.

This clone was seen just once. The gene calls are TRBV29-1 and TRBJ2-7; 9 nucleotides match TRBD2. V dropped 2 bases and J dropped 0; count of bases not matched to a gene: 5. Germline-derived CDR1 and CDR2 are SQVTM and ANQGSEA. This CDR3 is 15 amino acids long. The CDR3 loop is CSVEHRREGSYEQYF. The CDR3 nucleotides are TGCAGCGTTGAACATAGGCGGGAGGGCTCCTACGAGCAGTACTTC.

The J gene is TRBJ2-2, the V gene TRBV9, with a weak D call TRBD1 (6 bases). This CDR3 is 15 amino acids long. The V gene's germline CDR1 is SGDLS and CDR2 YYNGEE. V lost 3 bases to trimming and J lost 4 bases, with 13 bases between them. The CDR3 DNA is TGTGCCAGCAGCGCCGGGACAACTTTCACCGGGGAGCTGTTTTTT. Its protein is CASSAGTTFTGELFF.

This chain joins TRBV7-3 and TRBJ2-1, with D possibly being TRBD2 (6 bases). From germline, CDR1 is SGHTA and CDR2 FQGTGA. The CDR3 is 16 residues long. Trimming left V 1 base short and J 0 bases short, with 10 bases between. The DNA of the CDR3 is TGTGCCAGCAGCTTAAGCTTGGGGGGCTCCTACAATGAGCAGTTCTTC. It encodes CASSLSLGGSYNEQFF.

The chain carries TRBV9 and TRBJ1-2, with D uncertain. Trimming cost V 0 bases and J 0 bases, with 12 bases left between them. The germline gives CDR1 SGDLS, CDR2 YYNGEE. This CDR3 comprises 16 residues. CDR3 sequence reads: CASSVGGSPANYGYTF. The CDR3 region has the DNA TGTGCCAGCAGCGTAGGCGGCAGTCCCGCTAACTATGGCTACACCTTC.

CDR3 nucleotides: TGTGCCAGCAGTCCGACAGGGGGCCACAAAGCCCACTACGAGCAGTACTTC. Protein: CASSPTGGHKAHYEQYF. The chain is built from TRBV28 and TRBJ2-7; 10 positions agree with TRBD1. Per germline, CDR1 MDHEN and CDR2 SYDVKM. The CDR3 has 17 residues. Trimming at V came to 5 bases and at J to 3 bases, leaving 13 bases not matched to a gene.

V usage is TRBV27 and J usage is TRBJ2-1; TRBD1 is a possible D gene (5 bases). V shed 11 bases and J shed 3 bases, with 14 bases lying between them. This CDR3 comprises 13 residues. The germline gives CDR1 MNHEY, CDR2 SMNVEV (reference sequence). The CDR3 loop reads CACGTGSYNEQFF. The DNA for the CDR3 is TGTGCCTGCGGAACAGGCAGCTACAATGAGCAGTTCTTC.

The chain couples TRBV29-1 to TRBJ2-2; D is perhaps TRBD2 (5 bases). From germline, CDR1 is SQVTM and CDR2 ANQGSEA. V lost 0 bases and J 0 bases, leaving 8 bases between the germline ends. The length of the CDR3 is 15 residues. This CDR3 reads CSVEDSGANTGELFF. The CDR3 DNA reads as TGCAGCGTTGAAGATTCCGGGGCGAACACCGGGGAGCTGTTTTTT.

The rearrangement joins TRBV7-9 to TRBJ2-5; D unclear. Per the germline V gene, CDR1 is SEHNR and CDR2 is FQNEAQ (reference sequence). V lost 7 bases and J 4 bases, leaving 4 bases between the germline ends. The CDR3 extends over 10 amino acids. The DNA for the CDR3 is TGTGCCAGCAAGCGAGAGACCCAGTACTTC. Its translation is CASKRETQYF.

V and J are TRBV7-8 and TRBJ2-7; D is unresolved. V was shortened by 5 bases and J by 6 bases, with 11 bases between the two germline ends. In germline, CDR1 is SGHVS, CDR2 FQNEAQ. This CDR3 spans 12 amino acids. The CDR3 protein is CASSPPGGEQYF. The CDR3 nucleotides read TGTGCCAGCAGCCCCCCGGGTGGCGAGCAGTACTTC.

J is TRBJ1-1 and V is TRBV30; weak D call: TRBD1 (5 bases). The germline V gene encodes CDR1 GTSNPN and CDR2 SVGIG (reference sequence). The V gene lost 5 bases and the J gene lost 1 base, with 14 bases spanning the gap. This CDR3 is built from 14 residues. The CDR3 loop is CAWWPGGENTEAFF. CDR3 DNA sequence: TGTGCCTGGTGGCCGGGGGGGGAGAACACTGAAGCTTTCTTT.

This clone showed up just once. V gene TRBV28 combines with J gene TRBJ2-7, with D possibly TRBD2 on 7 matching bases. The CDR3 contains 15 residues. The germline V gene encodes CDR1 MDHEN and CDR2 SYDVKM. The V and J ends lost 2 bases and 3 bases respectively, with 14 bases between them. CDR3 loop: CASSLGTGGLYEQYF. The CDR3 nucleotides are TGTGCCAGCAGTTTAGGGACGGGGGGCCTCTACGAGCAGTACTTC.

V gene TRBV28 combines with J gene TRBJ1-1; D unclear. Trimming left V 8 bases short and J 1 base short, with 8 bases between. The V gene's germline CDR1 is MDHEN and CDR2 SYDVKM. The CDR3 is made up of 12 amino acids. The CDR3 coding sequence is TGTGCCAGCGTACAGACGAACACTGAAGCTTTCTTT. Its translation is CASVQTNTEAFF.

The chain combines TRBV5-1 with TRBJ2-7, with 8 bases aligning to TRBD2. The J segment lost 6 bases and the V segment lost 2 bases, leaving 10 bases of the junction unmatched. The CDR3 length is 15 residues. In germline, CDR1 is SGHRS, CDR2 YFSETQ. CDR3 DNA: TGCGCCAGCAGCTTTAGCGGGATAGACGGAACCGAGCAGTACTTC. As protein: CASSFSGIDGTEQYF. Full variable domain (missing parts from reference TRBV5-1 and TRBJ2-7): KAGVTQTPRYLIKTRGQQVTLSCSPISGHRSVSWYQQTPGQGLQFLFEYFSETQRNKGNFPGRFSGRQFSNSRSEMNVSTLELGDSALYLCASSFSGIDGTEQYFGPGTRLTVT.

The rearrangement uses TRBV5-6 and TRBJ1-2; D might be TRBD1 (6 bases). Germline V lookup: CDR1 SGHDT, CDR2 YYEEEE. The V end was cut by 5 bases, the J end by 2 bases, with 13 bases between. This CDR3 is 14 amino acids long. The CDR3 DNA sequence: TGTGCCAGCAGTTTGCTGGGACACAACTATGGCTACACCTTC. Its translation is CASSLLGHNYGYTF.